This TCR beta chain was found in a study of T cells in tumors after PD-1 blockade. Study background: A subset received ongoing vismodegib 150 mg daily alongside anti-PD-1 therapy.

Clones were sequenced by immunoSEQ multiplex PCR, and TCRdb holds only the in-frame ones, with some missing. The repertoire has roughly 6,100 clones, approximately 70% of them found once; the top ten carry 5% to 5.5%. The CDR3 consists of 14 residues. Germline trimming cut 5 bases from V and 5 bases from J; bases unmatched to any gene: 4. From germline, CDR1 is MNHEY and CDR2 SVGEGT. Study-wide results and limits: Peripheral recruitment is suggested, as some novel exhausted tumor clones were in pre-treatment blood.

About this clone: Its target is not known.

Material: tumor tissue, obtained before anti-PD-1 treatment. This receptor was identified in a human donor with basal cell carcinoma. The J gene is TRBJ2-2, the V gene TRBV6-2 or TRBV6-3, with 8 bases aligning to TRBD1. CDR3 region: CASSETGETGELFF. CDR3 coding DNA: TGTGCCAGCAGTGAGACAGGGGAGACCGGGGAGCTGTTTTTT.